A selection of T cell receptor beta chains follows, all from one sample in a study of blood T cell repertoires in COVID-19. Repertoires were generated with immunoSEQ multiplex PCR, while TCRdb's copy carries only in-frame clones and drops some. The sample shows 300,000 to 450,000 clones, about 92% of them seen only once. Sequenced input: peripheral blood. The receptors shown here come from a woman aged 55-70 years with COVID-19, enrolled during active disease. Each CDR3 is given with its conserved first and last residue. A D gene is named only where the DNA matches it firmly. Clone size, where shown, is once, few, many, or a class for clones that have expanded.

v_call: TRBV28; d_call: TRBD1; j_call: TRBJ1-2; clone_size: NA; cdr3_aa: CASRTHRGYYGYTF; cdr3_nt: TGTGCCAGCAGGACGCACAGGGGCTACTATGGCTACACCTTC
v_call: TRBV18; d_call: NA; j_call: TRBJ1-6; clone_size: NA; cdr3_aa: CASSKQGENSPLHF; cdr3_nt: TGTGCCAGCTCAAAACAGGGTGAGAATTCACCCCTCCACTTT
v_call: TRBV28; d_call: NA; j_call: TRBJ1-5; clone_size: NA; cdr3_aa: CASSLIRTAISNQPQHF; cdr3_nt: TGTGCCAGCAGCCTAATTCGGACAGCGATTAGCAATCAGCCCCAGCATTTT
v_call: TRBV6-1; d_call: TRBD1; j_call: TRBJ2-7; clone_size: NA; cdr3_aa: CASSLDRGTYEQYF; cdr3_nt: TGTGCCAGCAGCCTGGACAGGGGAACCTACGAGCAGTACTTC
v_call: TRBV2; d_call: NA; j_call: TRBJ1-1; clone_size: NA; cdr3_aa: CASSRLTMNTEAFF; cdr3_nt: TGTGCCAGCAGTCGACTGACCATGAACACTGAAGCTTTCTTT
v_call: TRBV4-1; d_call: NA; j_call: TRBJ1-6; clone_size: NA; cdr3_aa: CASRHPDRFSSPLHF; cdr3_nt: TGCGCCAGCAGGCACCCAGACAGGTTTTCTTCACCCCTCCACTTT
v_call: TRBV5-1; d_call: TRBD2; j_call: TRBJ2-1; clone_size: NA; cdr3_aa: CASSFGSGGPYNEQFF; cdr3_nt: TGCGCCAGCAGCTTCGGGAGCGGGGGGCCATACAATGAGCAGTTCTTC
v_call: TRBV11-2; d_call: TRBD1; j_call: TRBJ1-2; clone_size: NA; cdr3_aa: CASSYGTGGNYGYTF; cdr3_nt: TGTGCCAGCAGCTATGGGACAGGGGGCAACTATGGCTACACCTTC
v_call: TRBV29-1; d_call: TRBD1; j_call: TRBJ1-2; clone_size: NA; cdr3_aa: CSVVLQGVYVGYTF; cdr3_nt: TGCAGCGTTGTCCTACAGGGGGTATATGTTGGCTACACCTTC
v_call: TRBV19; d_call: NA; j_call: TRBJ2-7; clone_size: NA; cdr3_aa: CASTSGGHRGRLDEQYF; cdr3_nt: TGTGCCAGTACCTCAGGGGGACACCGGGGGAGACTCGACGAGCAGTACTTC
v_call: TRBV29-1; d_call: NA; j_call: TRBJ1-2; clone_size: NA; cdr3_aa: CSVEINRDGDGYTF; cdr3_nt: TGCAGCGTTGAAATAAACAGGGATGGCGATGGCTACACCTTC
v_call: TRBV7-8; d_call: TRBD2; j_call: TRBJ2-7; clone_size: once; cdr3_aa: CASRGTSGDLEYEQYF; cdr3_nt: TGTGCCAGCAGGGGGACTAGCGGGGACCTTGAGTACGAGCAGTACTTC
v_call: TRBV18; d_call: NA; j_call: TRBJ1-5; clone_size: NA; cdr3_aa: CASSSDRNQPQHF; cdr3_nt: TGTGCCAGCTCCTCCGACAGAAATCAGCCCCAGCATTTT
v_call: TRBV7-6; d_call: TRBD1; j_call: TRBJ1-1; clone_size: NA; cdr3_aa: CASSSRGLNTEAFF; cdr3_nt: TGTGCCAGCAGCAGCAGGGGGTTGAACACTGAAGCTTTCTTT
v_call: TRBV6-5; d_call: NA; j_call: TRBJ1-1; clone_size: NA; cdr3_aa: CAVSFDSRTEAFF; cdr3_nt: TGTGCCGTCAGCTTTGATTCTAGGACTGAAGCTTTCTTT
v_call: TRBV6-1; d_call: NA; j_call: TRBJ2-7; clone_size: NA; cdr3_aa: CASSEGRQAVYEQYF; cdr3_nt: TGTGCCAGCAGTGAAGGGAGGCAGGCTGTCTACGAGCAGTACTTC
v_call: TRBV6-1; d_call: NA; j_call: TRBJ1-3; clone_size: few; cdr3_aa: CASSEVGVRFNTIYF; cdr3_nt: TGTGCCAGCAGTGAAGTAGGGGTGAGATTCAACACCATATATTTT
v_call: TRBV7-2; d_call: NA; j_call: TRBJ1-2; clone_size: NA; cdr3_aa: CASSLGTEGYYGYTF; cdr3_nt: TGTGCCAGCAGCTTAGGGACGGAGGGATACTATGGCTACACCTTC
v_call: TRBV29-1; d_call: NA; j_call: TRBJ2-7; clone_size: NA; cdr3_aa: CSVVLAGQPGYEQYF; cdr3_nt: TGCAGCGTTGTCCTGGCTGGGCAGCCTGGATACGAGCAGTACTTC
v_call: TRBV9; d_call: NA; j_call: TRBJ2-7; clone_size: few; cdr3_aa: CASSLHSSYEQYF; cdr3_nt: TGTGCCAGCAGCTTACACAGCTCCTACGAGCAGTACTTC
v_call: TRBV28; d_call: NA; j_call: TRBJ1-5; clone_size: NA; cdr3_aa: CASSPRSGIHQPQHF; cdr3_nt: TGTGCCAGCAGCCCACGTTCCGGTATACATCAGCCCCAGCATTTT
v_call: TRBV28; d_call: TRBD1; j_call: TRBJ1-1; clone_size: few; cdr3_aa: CASSHRQGRTEAFF; cdr3_nt: TGTGCCAGCAGTCACCGACAGGGAAGGACTGAAGCTTTCTTT
v_call: TRBV15; d_call: NA; j_call: TRBJ2-3; clone_size: NA; cdr3_aa: CATSRGTTDTQYF; cdr3_nt: TGTGCCACCAGCAGAGGGACTACAGATACGCAGTATTTT
v_call: TRBV4-1; d_call: TRBD1; j_call: TRBJ2-7; clone_size: NA; cdr3_aa: CASSQDGQGYEQYF; cdr3_nt: TGCGCCAGCAGCCAAGATGGACAGGGCTACGAGCAGTACTTC
v_call: TRBV13; d_call: NA; j_call: TRBJ1-1; clone_size: NA; cdr3_aa: CASSVARGTEAFF; cdr3_nt: TGTGCCAGCAGTGTGGCTCGGGGCACTGAAGCTTTCTTT
v_call: TRBV6-5; d_call: TRBD1; j_call: TRBJ2-7; clone_size: NA; cdr3_aa: CASSKGQGWSEQYF; cdr3_nt: TGTGCCAGCAGTAAGGGACAGGGGTGGTCCGAGCAGTACTTC
v_call: TRBV15; d_call: TRBD2; j_call: TRBJ2-3; clone_size: NA; cdr3_aa: CATSNPLAGFTDTQYF; cdr3_nt: TGTGCCACCAGCAACCCACTAGCGGGGTTCACAGATACGCAGTATTTT
v_call: TRBV15; d_call: NA; j_call: TRBJ1-2; clone_size: NA; cdr3_aa: CATSILGENYGYTF; cdr3_nt: TGTGCCACCAGCATCCTTGGAGAGAACTATGGCTACACCTTC
v_call: TRBV7-9; d_call: NA; j_call: TRBJ1-1; clone_size: NA; cdr3_aa: CASSFSGDTEAFF; cdr3_nt: TGTGCCAGCAGCTTTAGCGGTGACACTGAAGCTTTCTTT
v_call: TRBV12-3/TRBV12-4; d_call: NA; j_call: TRBJ1-1; clone_size: NA; cdr3_aa: CASSLGGGTEAFF; cdr3_nt: TGTGCCAGCAGTTTAGGGGGGGGCACTGAAGCTTTCTTT
v_call: TRBV5-8; d_call: NA; j_call: TRBJ2-7; clone_size: NA; cdr3_aa: CASSLGGSARRQYF; cdr3_nt: TGTGCCAGCAGCTTGGGAGGCAGTGCGCGAAGGCAGTACTTC
v_call: TRBV6-5; d_call: NA; j_call: TRBJ2-1; clone_size: NA; cdr3_aa: CASRFGGVNEQFF; cdr3_nt: TGTGCCAGCAGGTTTGGAGGGGTAAATGAGCAGTTCTTC
v_call: TRBV6-5; d_call: TRBD1; j_call: TRBJ1-3; clone_size: NA; cdr3_aa: CASRDPGQVGSTIYF; cdr3_nt: TGTGCCAGCAGGGACCCGGGACAGGTCGGAAGCACCATATATTTT
v_call: TRBV7-8; d_call: NA; j_call: TRBJ1-2; clone_size: NA; cdr3_aa: CASSLATRDYYGYTF; cdr3_nt: TGTGCCAGCAGCTTAGCCACCCGGGACTACTATGGCTACACCTTC
v_call: TRBV6-4; d_call: TRBD2; j_call: TRBJ2-5; clone_size: NA; cdr3_aa: CASRTGTNCRETQYF; cdr3_nt: TGTGCCAGCAGAACCGGGACTAACTGCCGGGAGACCCAGTACTTC
v_call: TRBV25-1; d_call: TRBD1; j_call: TRBJ1-2; clone_size: NA; cdr3_aa: CASSERGQGKLWGYTF; cdr3_nt: TGTGCCAGCAGTGAACGGGGACAGGGCAAGCTATGGGGCTACACCTTC
v_call: TRBV5-1; d_call: TRBD1; j_call: TRBJ1-3; clone_size: NA; cdr3_aa: CASRQGPPGNTIYF; cdr3_nt: TGCGCCAGCAGACAGGGGCCGCCTGGAAACACCATATATTTT
v_call: TRBV5-1; d_call: NA; j_call: TRBJ1-4; clone_size: NA; cdr3_aa: CASSPTGATNEKLFF; cdr3_nt: TGCGCCAGCAGCCCCACAGGTGCAACTAATGAAAAACTGTTTTTT
v_call: TRBV6-1; d_call: TRBD2; j_call: TRBJ2-1; clone_size: NA; cdr3_aa: CASSGFGTSKGYNEQFF; cdr3_nt: TGTGCCAGCAGTGGCTTCGGGACTAGCAAAGGGTACAATGAGCAGTTCTTC
v_call: TRBV7-8; d_call: NA; j_call: TRBJ2-7; clone_size: few; cdr3_aa: CASSLDGVYEQYF; cdr3_nt: TGTGCCAGCAGCTTAGACGGGGTCTACGAGCAGTACTTC
v_call: TRBV7-2; d_call: NA; j_call: TRBJ2-7; clone_size: NA; cdr3_aa: CASSFPPSPEQYF; cdr3_nt: TGTGCCAGCAGCTTTCCCCCCTCTCCCGAGCAGTACTTC
v_call: TRBV30; d_call: TRBD1; j_call: TRBJ2-1; clone_size: once; cdr3_aa: CAWSALTGLLKNEQFF; cdr3_nt: TGTGCCTGGAGTGCCCTGACAGGGTTACTCAAAAATGAGCAGTTCTTC
v_call: TRBV2; d_call: TRBD1; j_call: TRBJ2-3; clone_size: NA; cdr3_aa: CASSPRTGVTDTQYF; cdr3_nt: TGTGCCAGCAGCCCGAGGACAGGGGTAACAGATACGCAGTATTTT
v_call: TRBV7-9; d_call: NA; j_call: TRBJ2-1; clone_size: NA; cdr3_aa: CASSLVWGAYNEQFF; cdr3_nt: TGTGCCAGCAGCTTAGTCTGGGGAGCCTACAATGAGCAGTTCTTC
v_call: TRBV5-6; d_call: NA; j_call: TRBJ1-1; clone_size: many; cdr3_aa: CASSLTVTEAFF; cdr3_nt: TGTGCCAGCAGCTTAACAGTTACTGAAGCTTTCTTT
v_call: TRBV7-3; d_call: TRBD2; j_call: TRBJ2-3; clone_size: NA; cdr3_aa: CASSFIAGVADTQYF; cdr3_nt: TGTGCCAGCAGCTTCATAGCGGGGGTTGCAGATACGCAGTATTTT
v_call: TRBV2; d_call: NA; j_call: TRBJ1-1; clone_size: NA; cdr3_aa: CASRAGSRRDTEAFF; cdr3_nt: TGTGCCAGCAGGGCGGGCTCTCGTCGGGACACTGAAGCTTTCTTT
v_call: TRBV2; d_call: NA; j_call: TRBJ1-1; clone_size: NA; cdr3_aa: CASNWDSIYTEAFF; cdr3_nt: TGTGCCAGCAACTGGGACTCTATTTACACTGAAGCTTTCTTT
v_call: TRBV6-5; d_call: TRBD2; j_call: TRBJ2-5; clone_size: NA; cdr3_aa: CASSYSSAGGETQYF; cdr3_nt: TGTGCCAGCAGTTACTCGAGTGCGGGGGGGGAGACCCAGTACTTC
v_call: TRBV29-1; d_call: TRBD1; j_call: TRBJ2-7; clone_size: NA; cdr3_aa: CSVAPGQGTYEQYF; cdr3_nt: TGCAGCGTTGCACCGGGACAGGGGACCTACGAGCAGTACTTC
v_call: TRBV11-2; d_call: TRBD1; j_call: TRBJ2-6; clone_size: NA; cdr3_aa: CASSLAQGSLGSGANVLTF; cdr3_nt: TGTGCCAGCAGCTTAGCACAGGGGTCGTTAGGCTCTGGGGCCAACGTCCTGACTTTC